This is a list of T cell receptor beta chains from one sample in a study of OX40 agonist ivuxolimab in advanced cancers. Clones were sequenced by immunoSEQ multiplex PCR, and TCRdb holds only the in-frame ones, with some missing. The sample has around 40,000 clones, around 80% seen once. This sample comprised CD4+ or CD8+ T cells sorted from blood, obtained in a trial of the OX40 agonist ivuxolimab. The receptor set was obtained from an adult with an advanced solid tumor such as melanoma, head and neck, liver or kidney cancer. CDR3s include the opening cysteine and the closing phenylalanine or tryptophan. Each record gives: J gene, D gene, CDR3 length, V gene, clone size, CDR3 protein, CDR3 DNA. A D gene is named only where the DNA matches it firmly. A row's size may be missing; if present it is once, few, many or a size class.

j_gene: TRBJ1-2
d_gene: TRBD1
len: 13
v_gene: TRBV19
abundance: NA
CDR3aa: CASSIRTGNGYTF
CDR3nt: TGTGCCAGTAGTATACGGACAGGGAATGGCTACACCTTC

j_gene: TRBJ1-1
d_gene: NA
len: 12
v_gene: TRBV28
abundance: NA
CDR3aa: CASSVGFTEAFF
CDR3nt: TGTGCCAGCAGCGTCGGTTTTACTGAAGCTTTCTTT

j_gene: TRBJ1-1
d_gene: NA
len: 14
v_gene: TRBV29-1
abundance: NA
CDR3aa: CSAQASGVNTEAFF
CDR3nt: TGCAGCGCGCAGGCGTCTGGGGTGAACACTGAAGCTTTCTTT

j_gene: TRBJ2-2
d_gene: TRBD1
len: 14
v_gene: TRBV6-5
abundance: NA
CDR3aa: CASSGTGGTGELFF
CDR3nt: TGTGCCAGCAGTGGGACAGGGGGCACCGGGGAGCTGTTTTTT

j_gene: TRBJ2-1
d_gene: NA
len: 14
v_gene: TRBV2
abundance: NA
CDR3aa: CASIGLSPYNEQFF
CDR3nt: TGTGCCAGCATCGGACTTTCCCCCTACAATGAGCAGTTCTTC

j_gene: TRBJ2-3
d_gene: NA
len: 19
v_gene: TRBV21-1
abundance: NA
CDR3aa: CAIPRRRTGGGPSTDTQYF
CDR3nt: TGTGCCATCCCACGTAGAAGGACAGGCGGGGGTCCAAGCACAGATACGCAGTATTTT

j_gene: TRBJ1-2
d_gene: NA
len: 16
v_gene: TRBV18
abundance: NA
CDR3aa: CASSQAVGGSDYGYTF
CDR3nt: TGTGCCAGCTCACAGGCCGTGGGGGGTTCGGACTATGGCTACACCTTC

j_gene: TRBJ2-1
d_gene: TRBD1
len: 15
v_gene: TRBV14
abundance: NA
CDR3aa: CASSQDETGVMEQFF
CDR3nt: TGTGCCAGCAGCCAAGATGAGACAGGGGTCATGGAGCAGTTCTTC

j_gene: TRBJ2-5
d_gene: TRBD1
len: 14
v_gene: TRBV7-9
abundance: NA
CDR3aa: CASSFNDRGKTQYF
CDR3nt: TGTGCCAGCAGCTTTAACGACAGGGGGAAGACCCAGTACTTC

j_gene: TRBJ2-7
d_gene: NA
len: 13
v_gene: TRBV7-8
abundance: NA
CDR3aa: CASSLVQAYEQYF
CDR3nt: TGTGCCAGCAGCTTAGTTCAGGCCTACGAGCAGTACTTC

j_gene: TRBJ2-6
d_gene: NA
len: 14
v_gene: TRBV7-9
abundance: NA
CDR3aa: CASSGRKGANVLTF
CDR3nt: TGTGCCAGCAGCGGTCGAAAGGGGGCCAACGTCCTGACTTTC

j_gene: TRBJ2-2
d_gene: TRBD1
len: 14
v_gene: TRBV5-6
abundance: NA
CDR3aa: CASSWDRGTGELFF
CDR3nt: TGTGCCAGCAGTTGGGACAGGGGAACCGGGGAGCTGTTTTTT

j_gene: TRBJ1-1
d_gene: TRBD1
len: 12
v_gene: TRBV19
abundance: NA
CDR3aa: CATSPTGTEAFF
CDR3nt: TGTGCCACCTCCCCGACAGGGACTGAAGCTTTCTTT

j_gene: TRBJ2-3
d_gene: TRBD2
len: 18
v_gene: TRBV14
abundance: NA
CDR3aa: CASSPYTRASGLTDTQYF
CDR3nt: TGTGCCAGCAGCCCTTATACCAGGGCTAGCGGGCTCACAGATACGCAGTATTTT

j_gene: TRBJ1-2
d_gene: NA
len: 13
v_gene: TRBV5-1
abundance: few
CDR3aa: CASSPEARGGYTF
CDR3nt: TGCGCCAGCAGCCCAGAGGCTAGAGGTGGCTACACCTTC

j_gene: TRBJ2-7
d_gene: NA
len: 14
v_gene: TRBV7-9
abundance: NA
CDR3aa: CASSFGQPSYEQYF
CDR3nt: TGTGCCAGCAGCTTTGGACAGCCTTCCTACGAGCAGTACTTC

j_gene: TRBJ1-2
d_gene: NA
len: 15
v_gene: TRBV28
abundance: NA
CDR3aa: CASSTGTPTNYGYTF
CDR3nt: TGTGCCAGCAGTACTGGGACACCTACTAACTATGGCTACACCTTC

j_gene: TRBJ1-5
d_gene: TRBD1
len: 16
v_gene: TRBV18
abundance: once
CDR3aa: CASSPGTGGYNQPQHF
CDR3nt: TGTGCCAGCTCACCAGGGACAGGGGGTTACAATCAGCCCCAGCATTTT

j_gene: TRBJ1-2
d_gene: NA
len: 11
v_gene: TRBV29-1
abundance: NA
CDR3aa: CSLGTDYGYTF
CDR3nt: TGCAGCTTGGGGACGGACTATGGCTACACCTTC

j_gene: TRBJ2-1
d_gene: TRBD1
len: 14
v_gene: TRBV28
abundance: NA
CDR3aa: CASKTGGRYNEQFF
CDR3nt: TGTGCCAGCAAGACAGGGGGTCGATACAATGAGCAGTTCTTC

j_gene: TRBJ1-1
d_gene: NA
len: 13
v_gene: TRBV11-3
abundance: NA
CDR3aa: CASSLEMDTEAFF
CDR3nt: TGTGCCAGCAGCTTAGAAATGGACACTGAAGCTTTCTTT

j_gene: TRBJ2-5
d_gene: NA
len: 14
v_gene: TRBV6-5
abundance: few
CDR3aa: CASRPRQTQETQYF
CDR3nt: TGTGCCAGCAGACCTAGACAGACGCAAGAGACCCAGTACTTC

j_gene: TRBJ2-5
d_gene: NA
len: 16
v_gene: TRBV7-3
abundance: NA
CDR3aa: CASSFHPPVREETQYF
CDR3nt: TGTGCCAGCAGCTTCCACCCCCCGGTCAGAGAAGAGACCCAGTACTTC

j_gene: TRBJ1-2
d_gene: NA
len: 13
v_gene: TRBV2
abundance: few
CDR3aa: CASSEPRAIGYTF
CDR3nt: TGTGCCAGCAGTGAACCCAGGGCTATTGGCTACACCTTC

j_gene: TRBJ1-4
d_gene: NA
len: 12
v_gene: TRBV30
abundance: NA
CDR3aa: CAWSFDGEKLFF
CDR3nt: TGTGCCTGGAGTTTTGACGGTGAAAAACTGTTTTTT

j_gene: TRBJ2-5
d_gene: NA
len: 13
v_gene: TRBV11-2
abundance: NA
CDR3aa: CASSLDPAATQYF
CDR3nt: TGTGCCAGCAGCTTAGACCCAGCGGCGACCCAGTACTTC

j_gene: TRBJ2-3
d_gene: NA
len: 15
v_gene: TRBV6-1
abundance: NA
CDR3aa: CASSEWGAKEDTQYF
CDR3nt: TGTGCCAGCAGTGAATGGGGGGCGAAGGAAGATACGCAGTATTTT

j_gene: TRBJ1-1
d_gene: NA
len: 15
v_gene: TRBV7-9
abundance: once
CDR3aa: CASSMQRTGNTEAFF
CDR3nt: TGTGCCAGCAGCATGCAGAGGACGGGGAACACTGAAGCTTTCTTT

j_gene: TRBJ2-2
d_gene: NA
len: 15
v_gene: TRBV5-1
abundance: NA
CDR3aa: CASSLVGQNTGELFF
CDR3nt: TGCGCCAGCAGCTTGGTCGGACAGAACACCGGGGAGCTGTTTTTT

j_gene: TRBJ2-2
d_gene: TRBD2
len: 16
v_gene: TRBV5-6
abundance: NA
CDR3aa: CASSLGTGGVVGELFF
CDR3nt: TGTGCCAGCAGCTTGGGTACGGGAGGAGTGGTCGGGGAGCTGTTTTTT

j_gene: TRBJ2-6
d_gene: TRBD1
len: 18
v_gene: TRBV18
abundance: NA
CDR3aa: CASSPRGQGAFGANVLTF
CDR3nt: TGTGCCAGCTCACCGAGGGGCCAGGGGGCTTTTGGGGCCAACGTCCTGACTTTC

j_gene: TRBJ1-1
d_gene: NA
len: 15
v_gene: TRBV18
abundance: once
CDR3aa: CASSNPGARRTEAFF
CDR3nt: TGTGCCAGCTCAAACCCAGGGGCCCGGAGAACTGAAGCTTTCTTT

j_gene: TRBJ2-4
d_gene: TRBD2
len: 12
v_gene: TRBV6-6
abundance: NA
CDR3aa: CASSQAGDLQYF
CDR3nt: TGTGCCAGCAGTCAAGCGGGGGATCTTCAGTACTTC

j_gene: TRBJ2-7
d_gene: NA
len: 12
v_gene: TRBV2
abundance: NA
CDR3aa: CASSTDTYEQYF
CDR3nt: TGTGCCAGCAGTACGGACACCTACGAGCAGTACTTC

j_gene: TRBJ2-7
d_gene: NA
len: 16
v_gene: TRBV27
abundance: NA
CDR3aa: CASSLAPGTISYEQYF
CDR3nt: TGTGCCAGCAGTTTGGCCCCTGGCACCATCTCCTACGAGCAGTACTTC

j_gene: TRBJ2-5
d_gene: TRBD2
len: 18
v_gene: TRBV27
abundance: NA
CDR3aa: CASSLSALSGRIGETQYF
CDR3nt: TGTGCCAGCAGTTTATCCGCCCTTAGCGGGAGGATCGGAGAGACCCAGTACTTC

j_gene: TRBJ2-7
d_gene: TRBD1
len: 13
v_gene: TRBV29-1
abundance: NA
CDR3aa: CSVGDRENYEQYF
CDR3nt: TGCAGCGTTGGGGACAGGGAGAACTACGAGCAGTACTTC

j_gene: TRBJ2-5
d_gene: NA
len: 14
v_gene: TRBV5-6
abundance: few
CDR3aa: CASSQTGTMETQYF
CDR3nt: TGTGCCAGCAGCCAGACCGGGACGATGGAGACCCAGTACTTC

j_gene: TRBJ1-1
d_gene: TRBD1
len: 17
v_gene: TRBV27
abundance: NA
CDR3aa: CASSLYPEGGRRPEAFF
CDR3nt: TGTGCCAGCAGTTTATACCCGGAAGGGGGCAGAAGACCTGAAGCTTTCTTT

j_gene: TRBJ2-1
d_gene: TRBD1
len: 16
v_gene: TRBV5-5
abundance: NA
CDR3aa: CASSPTGGGSYNEQFF
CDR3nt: TGTGCCAGCAGCCCAACAGGGGGTGGGTCCTACAATGAGCAGTTCTTC

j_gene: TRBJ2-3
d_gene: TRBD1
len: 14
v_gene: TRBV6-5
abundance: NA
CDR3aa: CASSRQGALDTQYF
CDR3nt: TGTGCCAGCAGTCGACAGGGGGCTCTAGATACGCAGTATTTT

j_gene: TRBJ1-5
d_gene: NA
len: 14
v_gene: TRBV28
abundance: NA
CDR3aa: CASIGGYSNQPQHF
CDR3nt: TGTGCCAGCATCGGGGGTTATAGCAATCAGCCCCAGCATTTT

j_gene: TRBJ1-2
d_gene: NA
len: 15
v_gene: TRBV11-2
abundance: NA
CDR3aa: CASSPVGPSNYGYTF
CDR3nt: TGTGCCAGCAGCCCTGTCGGGCCTTCTAACTATGGCTACACCTTC

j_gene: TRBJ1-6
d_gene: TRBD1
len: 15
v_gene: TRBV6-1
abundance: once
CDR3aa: CASRPGQGNNSPLHF
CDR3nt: TGTGCCAGCAGGCCGGGACAGGGAAATAATTCACCCCTCCACTTT

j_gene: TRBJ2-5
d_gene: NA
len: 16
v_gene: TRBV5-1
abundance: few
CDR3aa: CASSLRGLIPQETQYF
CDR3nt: TGCGCCAGCAGCCTCAGGGGCCTAATCCCCCAAGAGACCCAGTACTTC